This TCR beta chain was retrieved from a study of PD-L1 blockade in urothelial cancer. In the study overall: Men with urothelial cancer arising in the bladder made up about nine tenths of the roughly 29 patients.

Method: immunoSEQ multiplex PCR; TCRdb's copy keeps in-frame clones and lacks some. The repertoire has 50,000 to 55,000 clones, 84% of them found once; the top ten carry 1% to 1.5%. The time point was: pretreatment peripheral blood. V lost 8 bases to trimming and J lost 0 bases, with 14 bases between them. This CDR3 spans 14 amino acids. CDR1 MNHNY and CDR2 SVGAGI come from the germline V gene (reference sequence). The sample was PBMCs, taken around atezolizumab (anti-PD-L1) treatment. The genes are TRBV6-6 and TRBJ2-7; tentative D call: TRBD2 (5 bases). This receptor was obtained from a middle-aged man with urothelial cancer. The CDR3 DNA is TGTGCCAGCTCGGCTAGCTCCCTCTCCTACGAGCAGTACTTC. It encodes CASSASSLSYEQYF.